Listed below are T cell receptor beta chains from one sample, sequenced in a study of shared clonotypes between healthy human individuals. Assay used: immunoSEQ multiplex PCR; TCRdb lists only in-frame clones, some missing. The data show some 2,400,000 clones, around 95% seen once. Material for sequencing was naive CD4+ T cells sorted from blood. These receptors originate from a man younger than 30 in good health. CDR3s include the opening cysteine and the closing phenylalanine or tryptophan. Each record gives: V gene, J gene, CDR3 length, D gene, CDR3 protein, CDR3 DNA. The D gene is left open where the match is weak.

TRBV5-1	TRBJ1-5	11	.	CASSWNQPQHF	TGCGCCAGCAGCTGGAATCAGCCCCAGCATTTT
TRBV7-2	TRBJ2-1	14	.	CASSLHRDPNEQFF	TGTGCCAGCAGCTTACACCGGGACCCCAATGAGCAGTTCTTC
TRBV5-4	TRBJ1-3	15	.	CASSPGQGGGNTIYF	TGTGCCAGCAGCCCCGGACAAGGCGGTGGAAACACCATATATTTT
TRBV18	TRBJ1-2	16	TRBD1	CASSPLFDRGNYGYTF	TGTGCCAGCTCACCCCTCTTCGACAGGGGGAACTATGGCTACACCTTC
TRBV7-9	TRBJ2-3	14	.	CASSLRLDTDTQYF	TGTGCCAGCAGCCTGAGACTAGACACAGATACGCAGTATTTT
TRBV29-1	TRBJ2-1	12	.	CSVHGSYNEQFF	TGCAGCGTTCACGGCTCCTACAATGAGCAGTTCTTC
TRBV7-2	TRBJ1-3	16	.	CASSLGGATMGNTIYF	TGTGCCAGCAGCTTAGGAGGGGCCACTATGGGAAACACCATATATTTT
TRBV18	TRBJ1-4	15	TRBD1	CASRSLGQINEKLFF	TGTGCCAGCCGCAGTCTGGGACAGATTAATGAAAAACTGTTTTTT
TRBV29-1	TRBJ2-2	18	TRBD2	CSAITTSGGPANTGELFF	TGCAGCGCAATAACGACTAGCGGGGGCCCCGCGAACACCGGGGAGCTGTTTTTT
TRBV29-1	TRBJ2-3	16	TRBD2	CSVQGLGLAGVGTQYF	TGCAGCGTTCAGGGATTGGGACTAGCGGGAGTTGGTACGCAGTATTTT
TRBV4-2	TRBJ1-5	18	.	CASSQELVRAYSNQPQHF	TGTGCCAGCAGCCAAGAACTCGTCAGGGCTTATAGCAATCAGCCCCAGCATTTT
TRBV9	TRBJ2-6	16	.	CASSIGTVSGANVLTF	TGTGCCAGCAGCATTGGGACGGTCTCTGGGGCCAACGTCCTGACTTTC